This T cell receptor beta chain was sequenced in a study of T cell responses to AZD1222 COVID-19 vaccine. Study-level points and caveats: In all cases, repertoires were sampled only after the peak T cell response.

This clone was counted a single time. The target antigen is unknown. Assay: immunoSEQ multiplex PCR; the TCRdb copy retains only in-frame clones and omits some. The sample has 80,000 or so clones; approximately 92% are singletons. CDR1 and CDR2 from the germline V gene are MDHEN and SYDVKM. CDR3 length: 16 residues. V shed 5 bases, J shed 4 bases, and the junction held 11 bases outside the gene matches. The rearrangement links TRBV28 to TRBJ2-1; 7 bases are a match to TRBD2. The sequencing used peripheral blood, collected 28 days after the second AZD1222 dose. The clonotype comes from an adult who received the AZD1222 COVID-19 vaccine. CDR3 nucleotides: TGTGCCAGCAGTGAGACGGGGGGAGGGCCTTACAATGAGCAGTTCTTC. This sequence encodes CASSETGGGPYNEQFF.